The 6 T cell receptor beta chains below were found in one sample sequenced in a study of CD8 T cells in ankylosing spondylitis (dated by TCRdb to between 2016 and 2019). Beyond this particular receptor, the publication reports: Blood from ankylosing spondylitis patients appeared to be characterized by a TCR beta motif made up of under ten highly homologous amino acid variants.

Their target antigens are unknown. The library came from 5' RACE. Sequencing was carried out with an Illumina HiSeq 2500. The public sequencing data were trimmed at Q25 with fastp and processed into clonotypes with MiXCR by TCRdb, which kept only in-frame beta chains. Rows are unified per CDR3 protein, each entry keeping the most common DNA and genes. The sample profile shows approximately 540,000 distinct CDR3 sequences; roughly 12% of them were found once. Of the sample, approximately 6.2% falls within the top ten clones. Sequencing was done on a sample of blood, either unsorted or a sorted T cell fraction (not recorded which). The receptor source for this set is a male donor with ankylosing spondylitis.

The V call is TRBV2, the J call TRBJ2-3, with no clear D. Germline CDR1 is SNHLY and CDR2 is FYNNEI. The CDR3 has 14 amino acids. Trimming pared 7 bases from V and 0 bases from J, leaving 11 bases between. The chain's CDR3 is CASTTRWSTDTQYF. DNA of the CDR3: TGTGCCAGCACTACCCGATGGAGCACAGATACGCAGTATTTT.

A few counts support this clonotype. This rearrangement joins TRBV7-9 to TRBJ1-2; tentative D call: TRBD1 (6 bases). V lost 5 bases and J 4 bases, leaving 17 bases between the germline ends. The length of the CDR3 is 15 residues. Germline-derived CDR1 and CDR2 are SEHNR and FQNEAQ (reference sequence). CDR3 region: CASSLGGGRIYGYTF. DNA for the CDR3: TGTGCCAGCAGCCTCGGGGGGGGGCGAATCTATGGCTACACCTTC.

This clonotype was observed many times. The chain has TRBV7-2 and TRBJ1-3; 7 nucleotides align to TRBD1. The V segment lost 5 bases and the J segment 4 bases; nucleotides outside the gene matches: 11. The length of the CDR3 is 16 residues. Germline CDR1 and CDR2: SGHTA and FQGNSA. DNA of the CDR3: TGTGCCAGCAGCGTCGTACCTCCGGGACAGGGAAACACCATATATTTT. Amino acids: CASSVVPPGQGNTIYF.

V gene TRBV20-1 combines with J gene TRBJ2-2; D is possibly TRBD2 (6 bases). CDR1 is DFQATT, CDR2 SNEGSKA, per germline (reference sequence). V lost 1 base, J lost 0 bases, and 12 bases lay in between. The CDR3 sequence is 16 residues long. This CDR3 reads CSARGTTRPNTGELFF. As DNA, the CDR3 is TGCAGTGCTAGAGGAACGACTAGACCGAACACCGGGGAGCTGTTTTTT.

Only a few counts were recorded for this clonotype. The rearrangement links TRBV5-1 to TRBJ1-1; 8 bases agree with TRBD1. Germline CDR1 reads SGHRS; CDR2 reads YFSETQ. There are 14 residues in the CDR3. V shed 0 bases, J shed 6 bases, and the junction held 4 bases outside the gene matches. CDR3 DNA: TGCGCCAGCAGCTTGGGGACAGGGAGTCCTGAAGCTTTCTTT. Encoded protein: CASSLGTGSPEAFF. The entire variable domain, with the rest obtained from reference TRBV5-1 and TRBJ1-1, is as follows: KAGVTQTPRYLIKTRGQQVTLSCSPISGHRSVSWYQQTPGQGLQFLFEYFSETQRNKGNFPGRFSGRQFSNSRSEMNVSTLELGDSALYLCASSLGTGSPEAFFGQGTRLTVV.

The rearrangement joins TRBV2 to TRBJ1-4; D is uncertain. CDR1 is SNHLY, CDR2 FYNNEI, per germline. V dropped 10 bases and J dropped 0 bases, with 9 bases sitting between them. The CDR3 is 13 residues long. The CDR3 DNA sequence: TGTGCCATCGAGGTGGCAACTAATGAAAAACTGTTTTTT. It specifies CAIEVATNEKLFF.